This T cell receptor beta chain was obtained from a study of blood T cell repertoires in COVID-19 (dated by TCRdb to between 2020 and 2021). Study-level background: Samples covering the acute and convalescent phases of COVID-19 were provided by collaborators in the United States, Italy and Spain. A freely available public database, intended as a resource for researchers studying the immune response to SARS-CoV-2, is where the repertoires were released. The material from the prospective study consisted of cDNA or gDNA derived from T cells, B-cell-depleted T cells, or PBMCs. A de-identified subject ID, COVID-19 status, age in years and sex were almost always included in the sample metadata. Where available, HLA class I and class II types were obtained from metadata supplied by the sample provider rather than from assay-based typing. Subjects who had been exposed to COVID-19, were actively infected with it, or had recovered from it provided the deeply sampled blood TCRbeta repertoires that made up the dataset. Samples came from the ongoing ImmuneRACE study (first 160 participants) plus 1,254 subjects from 6 global collaborators. General conclusions and limits of the study: The amount of clinical and demographic metadata varied by source and participant and was provided uncurated.

The germline V and J ends show losses of 0 bases and 6 bases respectively, and no gene match explains 6 bases of the junction. In the germline V gene (reference sequence), CDR1 corresponds to LNHNV and CDR2 to YYDKDF. Counted from cysteine to phenylalanine, this CDR3 has 16 amino acids. Of the read, only the CDR3 DNA is kept; its 48 bases are in frame from base 1. Comment on this clone: What antigen it recognizes has not been identified. No much larger clonotype is one base removed from it; base qualities were not supplied.

Participants in the prospective study were aged about 18 to 90 years, lived in under 30 United States geographic areas, and enrolled through a virtual design. In the prospective study, cohorts were assigned on the basis of participant-reported clinical history obtained from a screening survey and a study questionnaire. Mobile phlebotomists in the prospective study collected whole blood, serum and a nasopharyngeal or oropharyngeal swab from every participant. Prospective study participants could optionally give additional blood draws and questionnaires over a roughly two-month period. Prospective study blood samples were shipped either frozen or at room temperature before DNA extraction. The immunoSEQ Assay, a bias-controlled multiplex PCR, was used to amplify TCRbeta CDR3 regions from genomic DNA. The authors processed their data as follows. Nucleated cell counts per sample were estimated from amplification of reference gene primers within the assay. To quantify the absolute abundance of each unique TCRbeta CDR3 rearrangement, sequence reads were collapsed and filtered. For each sample, productive Simpson clonality was calculated as the square root of Simpson's diversity index over productive rearrangements. TCRdb re-hosts the immuneACCESS table, in-frame sequences only. Its copies lack some clones; in the studies checked, an unresolved V gene accounts for under half of them, and the cause for the rest is not known. The DNA gave D and trimming, while V, J and clone size come from that table. The sample has 200,000 to 250,000 clones on record, around 88% of them singletons. About 14% of the sample lies in the top ten.

Sequenced: PBMCs or T cells enriched from blood (not recorded which). This TCR was sampled from a woman in her fifties or sixties with acute COVID-19. The chain is made from TRBV15 and TRBJ2-1; TRBD2 matches 9 bases in the middle. For the CDR3, the sequence is CATSRDLDSGSNEQFF. The nucleotide sequence is TGTGCCACCAGCAGAGATCTAGATAGCGGGAGCAATGAGCAGTTCTTC.